Below, 3 T cell receptor beta chains from the same sample are listed, as sequenced in a study of early T cells in non-severe SARS-CoV-2 infection. TCRdb itself ran the 5' RACE reads through MiXCR, one entry per CDR3 protein. The sample shows about 100,000 distinct CDR3 sequences, around 10% of them seen only once. Material for sequencing was whole blood. The receptor set was obtained from an adult who was a healthcare worker with PCR-confirmed SARS-CoV-2 infection or an uninfected control (not recorded which).

This sequence joins TRBV10-2 and TRBJ2-5; D remains ambiguous. Germline CDR1 is WSHSY and CDR2 is SAAADI. This CDR3 comprises 11 residues. Trimming removed 7 bases from V and 5 bases from J, with 8 bases in between. This chain's CDR3 is CASMQLETQYF. The CDR3 DNA is TGCGCCAGCATGCAGTTGGAGACCCAGTACTTC.

This clonotype has ten or more counts. The rearrangement links TRBV20-1 to TRBJ2-3; 8 bases agree with TRBD2. Trimming cost V 3 bases and J 6 bases; bases outside gene matches: 5. Looked up from germline, CDR1 is DFQATT and CDR2 is SNEGSKA (reference sequence). CDR3 length equals 13 residues. The CDR3 loop is CSARSSGTDTQYF. As DNA, the CDR3 is TGCAGTGCTAGGAGTAGCGGGACGGATACGCAGTATTTT.

This clonotype was detected ten times or more. CDR3 DNA sequence: TGTGCCAGCAGCGTCGCCGACGGCTACTACGAGCAGTACTTC. Protein: CASSVADGYYEQYF. The chain recombines TRBV9 with TRBJ2-7; D is unclear. The germline CDR1 and CDR2 sequences are SGDLS and YYNGEE. V lost 2 bases, J lost 3 bases, and 12 bases lay in between. CDR3 length equals 14 residues.